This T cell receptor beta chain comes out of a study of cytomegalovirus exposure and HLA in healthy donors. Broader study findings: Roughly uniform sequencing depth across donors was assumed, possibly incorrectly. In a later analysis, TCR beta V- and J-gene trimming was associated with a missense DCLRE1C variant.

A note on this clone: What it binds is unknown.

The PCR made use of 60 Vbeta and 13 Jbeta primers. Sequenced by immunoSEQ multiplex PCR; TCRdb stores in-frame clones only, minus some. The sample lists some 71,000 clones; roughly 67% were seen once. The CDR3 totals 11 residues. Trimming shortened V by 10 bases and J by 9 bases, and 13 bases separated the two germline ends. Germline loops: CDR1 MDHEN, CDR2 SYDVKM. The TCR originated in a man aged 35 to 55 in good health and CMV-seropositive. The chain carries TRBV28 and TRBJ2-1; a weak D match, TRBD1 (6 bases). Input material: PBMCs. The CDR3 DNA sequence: TGTGCCACCCAGGGGCAGGGTGAGCAGTTCTTC. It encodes CATQGQGEQFF.